This T cell receptor (beta chain) comes out of a study of blood T cell repertoires in COVID-19. Profiled with immunoSEQ multiplex PCR; TCRdb holds only in-frame clones, not every one. The sample lists approximately 220,000 clones; more than 70% were seen once. Per the germline V gene, CDR1 is LGHNT and CDR2 is FRNRAP. The V segment lost 6 bases and the J segment 7 bases; nucleotides outside the gene matches: 8. The CDR3 runs 15 residues. The clonotype was recovered from a woman aged 40-49 years with acute COVID-19. The V call is TRBV12-5, the J call TRBJ2-1; 11 nucleotides agree with TRBD1. Source material: PBMCs or T cells enriched from blood (not recorded which). The CDR3 reads CASGPDRGRRNEQFF. Written as DNA, the CDR3 is TGTGCTAGTGGCCCGGACAGGGGGCGCCGAAATGAGCAGTTCTTC.